The T cell receptor beta chain under discussion was sequenced for a study of Graves' ophthalmopathy and Graves' hyperthyroidism. This clonotype was recorded at least ten times. TCR beta CDR3 regions were amplified from RNA transcripts. HTBI-primed first-round RT-PCR preceded second-round multiplex PCR. From the multiplex PCR reads, TCRdb called clonotypes with MiXCR, one entry per CDR3 protein. The sample records about 210,000 distinct CDR3 sequences, approximately 28% being singletons. This sequence originates from a man between 45 and 60 years old with Graves' ophthalmopathy. The sequencing sample was made of peripheral blood.

CDR3 DNA sequence: TGTGCCAGCAGAGCAACCCGGGACAGCGCCTACGAGCAGTACTTC. It specifies CASRATRDSAYEQYF. This chain links TRBV6-5 with TRBJ2-7, with 7 nucleotides matching TRBD1. The CDR3 length is 15 residues. J was trimmed by 2 bases and V by 6 bases; bases with no gene match: 10. Germline-derived CDR1 and CDR2 are MNHEY and SVGAGI.